This TCR beta chain was recovered during a study of early T cells in non-severe SARS-CoV-2 infection. Study background: Sequencing targeted bulk RNA from unsorted whole blood, leaving chains unpaired. Whole-study findings and limits: VDJdb matches were skewed toward anti-spike CD8 T cell responses.

The CDR3 sequence is 19 residues long. Looked up from germline, CDR1 is LGHNA and CDR2 is YSLEER. V was clipped by 1 base and J by 8 bases; unmatched bases: 19. Each single cDNA molecule received a unique molecular identifier. A single record per CDR3 protein comes from TCRdb applying MiXCR to the 5' RACE reads. The repertoire holds tens of thousands of distinct CDR3 sequences, around 6.8% seen once, with under 5% in the top ten. This clonotype was detected ten times or more. Its specificity is not known. This clonotype was obtained from an adult who was a healthcare worker with PCR-confirmed SARS-CoV-2 infection or an uninfected control (not recorded which). The material sequenced was whole blood. The chain couples TRBV4-3 to TRBJ2-1; 8 nucleotides agree with TRBD2. For the CDR3, the DNA is TGCGCCAGCAGCCAAGCCCTCGTAGTTCGGGGGGGCACTGGTGATGAGCAGTTCTTC. It yields the protein CASSQALVVRGGTGDEQFF.